A selection of T cell receptor beta chains follows, all from one sample in a study of shared clonotypes between healthy human individuals. Produced via immunoSEQ multiplex PCR; TCRdb's table is partial and in-frame only. Found here are roughly 490,000 clones, roughly 85% of them singletons; the top ten hold less than 15%. Sequencing was carried out using PBMCs. Every receptor here comes from a woman aged 40 to 55 in good health. Some clones in this sample may be carry-over from other donors' samples. CDR3s include the opening cysteine and the closing phenylalanine or tryptophan. D genes are given only for firm matches. The size of a clone is reported for some rows only, either as once, few or many, or as a class for expanded clones.

>TRBJ1-1|.|.|TRBV11-2
TGTGCCAGCAGCTACAATGGGGGGGCAAGCACTGAAGCTTTCTTT
CASSYNGGASTEAFF
>TRBJ1-6|few|.|TRBV28
TGTGCCATTGCTGGGCTTGGTTCACCCCTCCACTTT
CAIAGLGSPLHF
>TRBJ2-3|.|.|TRBV6-1
TGTGCCAGCAGTCGCCGGGACTCCAGCACAGATACGCAGTATTTT
CASSRRDSSTDTQYF
>TRBJ2-5|.|.|TRBV6-5
TGTGCCAGCAGTTATGCCGGGGAGCAGACCCAGTACTTC
CASSYAGEQTQYF
>TRBJ1-5|few|.|TRBV27
TGTGCCAGCAGTTCATCAGGGGAACTCGGGTATAGCAATCAGCCCCAGCATTTT
CASSSSGELGYSNQPQHF
>TRBJ2-1|.|TRBD1|TRBV18
TGTGCCAGCTCGCCGGGACAGGCCTACAATGAGCAGTTCTTC
CASSPGQAYNEQFF
>TRBJ2-1|.|.|TRBV18
TGTGCCAGCTCAAACAAGGATGAGCAGTTCTTC
CASSNKDEQFF
>TRBJ2-7|.|TRBD1|TRBV19
TGTGCCAGTAATCCGGGACAGGGGTCCGAGCAGTACTTC
CASNPGQGSEQYF
>TRBJ1-1|.|.|TRBV28
TGTGCCAGCAGTGCGGGACTCATGAACACTGAAGCTTTCTTT
CASSAGLMNTEAFF
>TRBJ2-7|.|.|TRBV6-1
TGTGCCAGCAGTGTTGACGGTATCTCCTACGAGCAGTACTTC
CASSVDGISYEQYF
>TRBJ1-5|few|.|TRBV5-1
TGCGCCAGCAGCCCGGCCCCTAATCAGCCCCAGCATTTT
CASSPAPNQPQHF
>TRBJ1-2|few|TRBD1|TRBV5-6
TGTGCCAGCAGCTTCTTAGTTGTCGGCAGGGGGTCTGTCTATGGCTACACCTTC
CASSFLVVGRGSVYGYTF
>TRBJ1-4|.|.|TRBV10-2
TGCGCCAGCAGGGCTGGAAATGAAAAACTGTTTTTT
CASRAGNEKLFF
>TRBJ2-7|.|.|TRBV7-2
TGTGCCAGCAGCTCCTCGAGATACGAGCAGTACTTC
CASSSSRYEQYF
>TRBJ2-4|.|TRBD1|TRBV6-4
TGTGCCAGCAGCAGGACAGGGGAGGACATTCAGTACTTC
CASSRTGEDIQYF
>TRBJ2-2|.|TRBD2|TRBV5-1
TGCGCCAGCAGCCCTGGACTAGCGGGAAGCACCGGGGAGCTGTTTTTT
CASSPGLAGSTGELFF
>TRBJ1-6|few|.|TRBV5-1
TGCGCCAGCAGCTTGGCCGGGTATTCACCCCTCCACTTT
CASSLAGYSPLHF